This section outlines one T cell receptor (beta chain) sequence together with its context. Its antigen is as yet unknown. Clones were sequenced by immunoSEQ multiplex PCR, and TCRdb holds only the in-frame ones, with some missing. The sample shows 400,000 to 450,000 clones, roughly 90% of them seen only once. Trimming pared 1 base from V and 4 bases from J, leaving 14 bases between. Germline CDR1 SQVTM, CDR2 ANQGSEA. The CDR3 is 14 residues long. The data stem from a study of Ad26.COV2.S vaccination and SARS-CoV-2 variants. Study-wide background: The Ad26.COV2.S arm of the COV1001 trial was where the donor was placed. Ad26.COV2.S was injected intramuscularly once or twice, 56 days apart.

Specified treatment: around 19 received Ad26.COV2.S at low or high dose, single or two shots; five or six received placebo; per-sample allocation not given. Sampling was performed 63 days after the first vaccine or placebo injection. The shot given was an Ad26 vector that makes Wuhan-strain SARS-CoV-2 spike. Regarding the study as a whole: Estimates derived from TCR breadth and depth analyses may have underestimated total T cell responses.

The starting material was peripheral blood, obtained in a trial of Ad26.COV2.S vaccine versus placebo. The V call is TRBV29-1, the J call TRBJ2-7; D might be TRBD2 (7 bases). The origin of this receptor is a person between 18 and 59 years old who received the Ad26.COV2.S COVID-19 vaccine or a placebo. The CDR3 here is CSVEVNREGYEQYF. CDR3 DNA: TGCAGCGTTGAAGTAAACAGGGAGGGGTACGAGCAGTACTTC.